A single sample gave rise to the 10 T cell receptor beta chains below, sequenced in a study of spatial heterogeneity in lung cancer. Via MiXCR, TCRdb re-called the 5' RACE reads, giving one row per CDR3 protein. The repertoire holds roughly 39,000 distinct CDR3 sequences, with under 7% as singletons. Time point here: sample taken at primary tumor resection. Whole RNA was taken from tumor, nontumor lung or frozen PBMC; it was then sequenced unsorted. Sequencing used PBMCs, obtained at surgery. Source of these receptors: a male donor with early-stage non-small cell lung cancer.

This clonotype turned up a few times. The CDR3 bases are TGTGCCAGCAGTACCTCGTACCAAGAGACCCAGTACTTC. It yields the protein CASSTSYQETQYF. This chain joins TRBV27 and TRBJ2-5; D unclear. The CDR3 has 13 amino acids. Deletions cut 5 bases from V and 0 bases from J, with 7 bases between. CDR1 is MNHEY and CDR2 is SMNVEV in the germline V gene (reference sequence).

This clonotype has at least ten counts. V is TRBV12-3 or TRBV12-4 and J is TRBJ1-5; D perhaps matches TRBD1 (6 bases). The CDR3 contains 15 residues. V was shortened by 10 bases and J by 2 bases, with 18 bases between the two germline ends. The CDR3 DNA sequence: TGTGCCACCAAGTCTGCGGGGGGCGGCAATCAGCCCCAGCATTTT. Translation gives CATKSAGGGNQPQHF.

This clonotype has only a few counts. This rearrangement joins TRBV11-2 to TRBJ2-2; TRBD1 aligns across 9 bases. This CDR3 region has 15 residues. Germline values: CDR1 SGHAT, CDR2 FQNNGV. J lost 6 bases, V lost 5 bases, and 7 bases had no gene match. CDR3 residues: CASSQDRGAAGELFF. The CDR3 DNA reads TGTGCCAGCAGCCAAGACAGGGGGGCTGCCGGGGAGCTGTTTTTT.

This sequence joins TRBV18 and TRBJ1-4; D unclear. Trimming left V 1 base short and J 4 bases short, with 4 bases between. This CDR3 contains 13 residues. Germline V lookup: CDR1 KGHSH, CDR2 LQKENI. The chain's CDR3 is CASSPQRNEKLFF. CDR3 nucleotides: TGTGCCAGCTCACCACAGCGTAATGAAAAACTGTTTTTT.

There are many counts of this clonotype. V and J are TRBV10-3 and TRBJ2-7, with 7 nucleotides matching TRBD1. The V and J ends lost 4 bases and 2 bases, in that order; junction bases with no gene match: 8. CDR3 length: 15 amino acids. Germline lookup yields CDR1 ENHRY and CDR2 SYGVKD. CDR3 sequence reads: CAISGNGTAPYEQYF. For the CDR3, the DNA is TGTGCCATCAGTGGAAACGGGACAGCTCCCTACGAGCAGTACTTC.

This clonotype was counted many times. CDR3 nucleotides: TGTGCCAGCAGCCTCACTAGCGGGGGAGGCGAGCAGTACTTC. Its translation is CASSLTSGGGEQYF. The V gene is TRBV3-1, the J gene TRBJ2-7, with 11 nucleotides matching TRBD2. CDR3 length: 14 amino acids. Per germline, CDR1 LGHDT and CDR2 YNNKEL (reference sequence). The ends lost 4 bases at V and 6 bases at J; junction bases unmatched: 5.

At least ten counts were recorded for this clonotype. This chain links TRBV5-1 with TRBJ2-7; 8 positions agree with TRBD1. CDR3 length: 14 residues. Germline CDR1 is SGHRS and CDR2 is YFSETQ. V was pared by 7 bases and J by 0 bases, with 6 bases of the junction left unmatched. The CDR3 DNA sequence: TGCGCCAGCGCCCTACAGGGGGACTCCTACGAGCAGTACTTC. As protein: CASALQGDSYEQYF.

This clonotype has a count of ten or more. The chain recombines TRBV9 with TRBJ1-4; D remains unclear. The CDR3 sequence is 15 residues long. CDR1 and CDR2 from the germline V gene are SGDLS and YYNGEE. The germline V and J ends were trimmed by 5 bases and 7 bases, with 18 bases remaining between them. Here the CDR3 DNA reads TGTGCCAGCAGTCAGGCGTGGGGTATACGTGAAAAACTGTTTTTT. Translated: CASSQAWGIREKLFF.

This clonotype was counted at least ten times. CDR3 sequence: CSAQQESMNTEAFF. CDR3 coding DNA: TGCAGTGCCCAGCAGGAGTCCATGAACACTGAAGCTTTCTTT. The V gene is TRBV20-1, the J gene TRBJ1-1; no definite D call. Between the trimmed V and J ends, which lost 6 bases and 0 bases, there was a span of 14 bases. Germline values: CDR1 DFQATT, CDR2 SNEGSKA (reference sequence). This CDR3 has 14 residues.

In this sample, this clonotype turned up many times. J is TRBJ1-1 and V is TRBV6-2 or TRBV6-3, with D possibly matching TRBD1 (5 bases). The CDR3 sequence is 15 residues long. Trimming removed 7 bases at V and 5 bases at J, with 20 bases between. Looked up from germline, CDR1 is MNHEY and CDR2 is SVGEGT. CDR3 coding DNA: TGTGCCAGCACCGATAGGTTGGGGCGCAGGACTGAAGCTTTCTTT. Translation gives CASTDRLGRRTEAFF.